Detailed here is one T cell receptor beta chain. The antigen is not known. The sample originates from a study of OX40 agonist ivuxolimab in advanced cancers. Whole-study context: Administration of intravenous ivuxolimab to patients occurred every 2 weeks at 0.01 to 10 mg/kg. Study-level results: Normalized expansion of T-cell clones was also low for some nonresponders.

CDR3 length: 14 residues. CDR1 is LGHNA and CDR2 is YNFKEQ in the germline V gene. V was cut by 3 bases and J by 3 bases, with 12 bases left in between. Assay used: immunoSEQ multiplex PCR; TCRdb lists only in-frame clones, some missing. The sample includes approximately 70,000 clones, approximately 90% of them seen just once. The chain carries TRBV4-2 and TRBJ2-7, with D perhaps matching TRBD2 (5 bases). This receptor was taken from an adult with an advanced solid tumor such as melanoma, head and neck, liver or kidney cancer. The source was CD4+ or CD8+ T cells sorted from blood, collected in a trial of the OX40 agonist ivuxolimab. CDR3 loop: CASSHPERIYEQYF. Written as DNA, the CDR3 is TGTGCCAGCAGCCACCCAGAGCGGATCTACGAGCAGTACTTC.